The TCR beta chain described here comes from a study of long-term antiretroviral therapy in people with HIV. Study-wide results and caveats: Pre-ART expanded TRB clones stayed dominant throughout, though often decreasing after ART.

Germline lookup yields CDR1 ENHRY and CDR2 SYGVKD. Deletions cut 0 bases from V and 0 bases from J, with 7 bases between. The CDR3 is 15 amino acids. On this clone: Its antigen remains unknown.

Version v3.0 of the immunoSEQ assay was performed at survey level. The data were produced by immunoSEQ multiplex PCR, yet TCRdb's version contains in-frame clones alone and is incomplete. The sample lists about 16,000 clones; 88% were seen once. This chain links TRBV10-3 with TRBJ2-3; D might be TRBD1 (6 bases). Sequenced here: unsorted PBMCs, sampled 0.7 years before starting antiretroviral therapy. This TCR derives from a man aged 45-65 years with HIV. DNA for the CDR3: TGTGCCATCAGTGAGTCGGACAGAAGCACAGATACGCAGTATTTT. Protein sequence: CAISESDRSTDTQYF.